Listed here are 31 T cell receptor beta chains from one sample, sequenced in a study of blood T cell repertoires in COVID-19. Sequenced by immunoSEQ multiplex PCR; TCRdb stores in-frame clones only, minus some. The table records around 150,000 clones, under 95% of them present only once. Material: peripheral blood. The receptors here all came from a man aged 55 to 70 with active or convalescent COVID-19.

This chain links TRBV12-5 with TRBJ2-7; 7 bases fit TRBD2. Germline CDR1 reads LGHNT; CDR2 reads FRNRAP. The V segment lost 6 bases and the J segment 4 bases; nucleotides outside the gene matches: 9. The CDR3 is 14 residues long. CDR3 bases: TGTGCTAGTGGACCGGCGGGAGCGCGGTACGAGCAGTACTTC. As protein: CASGPAGARYEQYF.

This clone was detected only once. V and J are TRBV4-1 and TRBJ1-3; 12 positions agree with TRBD1. Germline CDR1 MGHRA, CDR2 YSYEKL. Losses at the gene ends were 0 bases for V and 5 bases for J; bases not matched to a gene: 5. This CDR3 comprises 17 residues. As DNA, the CDR3 is TGCGCCAGCAGCCAAGAATGGGGACAGGGGGCGAGAAACACCATATATTTT. It specifies CASSQEWGQGARNTIYF.

This clone has only one observation. The gene calls are TRBV2 and TRBJ2-3; 12 nucleotides agree with TRBD2. The CDR3 length is 16 residues. Germline V gene sequence: CDR1 SNHLY, CDR2 FYNNEI. Trimming cost V 6 bases and J 1 base; bases outside gene matches: 5. Here the CDR3 DNA reads TGTGCCAGCAGGCAGACTAGCGGGGGAGGCACAGATACGCAGTATTTT. Amino acids: CASRQTSGGGTDTQYF.

The chain carries TRBV7-2 and TRBJ1-5, with D uncertain. Trimming left V 1 base short and J 7 bases short, with 11 bases between. Germline V gene lookup returns CDR1 SGHTA and CDR2 FQGNSA. CDR3 length: 14 amino acids. Here the CDR3 reads CASSLGAPGQPQHF. In DNA form, the CDR3 reads TGTGCCAGCAGCTTAGGGGCTCCAGGCCAGCCCCAGCATTTT.

This chain connects TRBV30 to TRBJ2-3; the D is unclear. CDR1 and CDR2 (germline): GTSNPN, SVGIG (reference sequence). Trimming pared 1 base from V and 10 bases from J, leaving 9 bases between. The CDR3 has 11 amino acids. CDR3 sequence reads: CAWSDQLPQYF. As DNA, the CDR3 is TGTGCCTGGAGTGATCAGTTACCGCAGTATTTT.

This chain connects TRBV5-1 to TRBJ2-3, with 7 bases that match TRBD1. J gave up 6 bases and V 4 bases, and 11 bases lay outside the gene matches. The CDR3 is 15 amino acids. Germline assignment: CDR1 SGHRS and CDR2 YFSETQ. DNA for the CDR3: TGCGCCAGCAGCCCACCCGGGACAGAGGGTGATACGCAGTATTTT. Encoded protein: CASSPPGTEGDTQYF.

There are a few counts of this clone. The V and J genes are TRBV7-9 and TRBJ1-2; D is possibly TRBD1 (6 bases). Germline values: CDR1 SEHNR, CDR2 FQNEAQ (reference sequence). The germline V and J ends were trimmed by 5 bases and 4 bases, with 11 bases remaining between them. The CDR3 runs to 13 residues. DNA of the CDR3: TGTGCCAGCAGCCAGAGGGGGGGCTATGGCTACACCTTC. Translation gives CASSQRGGYGYTF.

V usage is TRBV24-1 and J usage is TRBJ1-4, with 9 bases identical to TRBD1. The CDR3 spans 15 residues. CDR1 and CDR2 (germline): KGHDR, SFDVKD. V lost 4 bases to trimming and J lost 6 bases; unmatched junction nucleotides: 5. The chain's CDR3 is CATSERDRADEKLFF. CDR3 nucleotides: TGTGCCACCAGTGAGAGGGACAGGGCTGATGAAAAACTGTTTTTT.

V and J are TRBV6-6 and TRBJ1-2; D ambiguous. The CDR3 covers 12 residues. Germline V gene lookup returns CDR1 MNHNY and CDR2 SVGAGI (reference sequence). V was pared by 5 bases and J by 13 bases, with 17 bases between. The chain's CDR3 is CASSPGQRGRTF. In DNA form, the CDR3 reads TGTGCCAGCAGTCCCGGTCAGAGAGGTCGCACCTTC.

The J gene is TRBJ2-3, the V gene TRBV5-6, with TRBD1 identical over 8 bases. The CDR3 has 13 residues. Trimming cost V 2 bases and J 7 bases; bases outside gene matches: 3. Germline values: CDR1 SGHDT, CDR2 YYEEEE. CDR3 DNA: TGTGCCAGCAGCTTAGACAGGGGATATACGCAGTATTTT. Its translation: CASSLDRGYTQYF.

The V and J genes are TRBV4-2 and TRBJ2-3; tentatively, D is TRBD2 (7 bases). Germline V lookup: CDR1 LGHNA, CDR2 YNFKEQ. This CDR3 has 16 residues. Trimming removed 4 bases at V and 1 base at J, with 15 bases between. The CDR3 here is CASSLSRGAGTDTQYF. The CDR3 DNA is TGTGCCAGCAGCCTATCTCGGGGGGCGGGCACAGATACGCAGTATTTT.

The V call is TRBV6-1, the J call TRBJ1-1; TRBD1 matches 7 bases. The junction had 10 bases not matched to a gene; V was cut back by 0 bases and J by 0 bases. Germline V gives CDR1 MNHNS, CDR2 SASEGT. The CDR3 contains 18 residues. The CDR3: CASSEAGTLRGLNTEAFF. The DNA of the CDR3 is TGTGCCAGCAGTGAAGCGGGGACTTTGAGGGGGCTGAACACTGAAGCTTTCTTT.

CDR3 sequence (DNA): TGCAGTGCTAGTACCACTAGCGGGAGCTCCTACGAGCAGTACTTC. Its protein product is CSASTTSGSSYEQYF. The V and J genes are TRBV20-1 and TRBJ2-7; 11 nucleotides align to TRBD2. The CDR3 is 15 amino acids. Germline V gives CDR1 DFQATT, CDR2 SNEGSKA (reference sequence). The V gene end was trimmed by 3 bases and the J gene end by 0 bases; junction bases not matched to a gene: 4.

The chain is built from TRBV5-8 and TRBJ1-4; 9 nucleotides align to TRBD1. V lost 3 bases to trimming and J lost 7 bases; unmatched junction nucleotides: 10. This CDR3 is built from 16 residues. Germline CDR1 is SGHTS and CDR2 is YDEGEE. CDR3 loop: CASSSGEMTGGEKLFF. The CDR3 nucleotides read TGTGCCAGCAGCTCCGGAGAGATGACAGGGGGTGAAAAACTGTTTTTT.

The rearrangement uses TRBV19 and TRBJ2-1, with 7 bases identical to TRBD2. This CDR3 is 14 amino acids long. Germline trimming cut 7 bases from V and 2 bases from J; bases unmatched to any gene: 5. CDR1 is LNHDA, CDR2 SQIVND, per germline (reference sequence). CDR3 region: CASTPGTTYNEQFF. The CDR3 DNA follows: TGTGCCAGTACCCCCGGGACTACCTACAATGAGCAGTTCTTC.

The CDR3 DNA sequence: TGTGCCAGCAGTGAACTCGGGGACACTGAAGCTTTCTTT. It codes for CASSELGDTEAFF. This chain joins TRBV6-1 and TRBJ1-1; D is uncertain. Per germline, CDR1 MNHNS and CDR2 SASEGT. This CDR3 is built from 13 residues. Trimming took off 2 bases at V and 3 bases at J, with 7 bases between the two ends.

V is TRBV11-2 and J is TRBJ2-4; a possible D gene is TRBD1 (5 bases). CDR3 size: 16 residues. Germline lookup yields CDR1 SGHAT and CDR2 FQNNGV. V lost 0 bases and J lost 8, with 17 bases in between. The CDR3 bases are TGTGCCAGCAGCTTAGATCGTGGCAGGGAAGGATACATTCAGTACTTC. Its protein product is CASSLDRGREGYIQYF.

V and J are TRBV9 and TRBJ2-1; 10 bases are a match to TRBD2. V gave up 0 bases and J gave up 3 bases; unmatched junction bases: 3. Germline V gives CDR1 SGDLS, CDR2 YYNGEE. The CDR3 runs 16 residues. CDR3 in DNA: TGTGCCAGCAGCGTAGAAGCTAGCGGGAGCTACAATGAGCAGTTCTTC. It specifies CASSVEASGSYNEQFF.

Here the CDR3 reads CASSESWGGNSPLHF. The CDR3 DNA follows: TGTGCCAGCAGTGAATCATGGGGGGGTAATTCACCCCTCCACTTT. The chain has TRBV6-1 and TRBJ1-6; a possible D gene is TRBD1 (5 bases). This CDR3 contains 15 residues. Trimming stripped 2 bases from V and 6 bases from J, with 11 bases between. Germline lookup yields CDR1 MNHNS and CDR2 SASEGT.

The J gene is TRBJ1-2, the V gene TRBV3-1 (or the pseudogene TRBV3-2); D ambiguous. CDR1 and CDR2 (germline): LGHDT, YNNKEL (reference sequence). V gave up 1 base and J gave up 5 bases, with 17 bases separating them. The CDR3 extends over 16 amino acids. Here the CDR3 DNA reads TGTGCCAGCAGCCAAGGAGGAGAGGGTTGGGATTATGGCTACACCTTC. It specifies CASSQGGEGWDYGYTF.

The chain recombines TRBV11-2 with TRBJ2-1; possible D gene TRBD1, 5 bases. The CDR3 covers 14 residues. Deletions cut 1 base from V and 4 bases from J, with 8 bases between. CDR1 and CDR2 from the germline V gene are SGHAT and FQNNGV. CDR3 in amino acids: CASSLGQSYNEQFF. CDR3 sequence (DNA): TGTGCCAGCAGCTTAGGACAGTCATACAATGAGCAGTTCTTC.

The chain uses TRBV3-1 (or the pseudogene TRBV3-2) and TRBJ2-5; 10 nucleotides align to TRBD1. Trimming removed 4 bases from V and 2 bases from J; junction bases left unmatched: 7. Germline V gene sequence: CDR1 LGHDT, CDR2 YNNKEL (reference sequence). The CDR3 runs to 16 residues. The CDR3 DNA follows: TGTGCCAGCAGCCCTCGGACAGGGGGTACGCAAGAGACCCAGTACTTC. This translates into CASSPRTGGTQETQYF.

The rearrangement links TRBV27 to TRBJ1-1; D might be TRBD1 (6 bases). Looked up from germline, CDR1 is MNHEY and CDR2 is SMNVEV (reference sequence). V lost 2 bases, J lost 6 bases, and 22 bases lay in between. The CDR3 length is 17 residues. CDR3 in amino acids: CASSLKRGGRGSAEAFF. The CDR3 coding sequence is TGTGCCAGCAGTTTAAAAAGGGGGGGCCGCGGGTCCGCTGAAGCTTTCTTT.

The chain combines TRBV6-1 with TRBJ2-7; D perhaps matches TRBD2 (6 bases). CDR3 length equals 13 residues. The V gene lost 5 bases and the J gene lost 9 bases, with 17 bases spanning the gap. Germline V lookup: CDR1 MNHNS, CDR2 SASEGT. The CDR3 sequence is CASSRPGPGGQYF. The DNA of the CDR3 is TGTGCCAGCAGTAGACCGGGCCCCGGGGGGCAGTACTTC.

The chain links TRBV10-3 to TRBJ1-3; no clear D. The germline V gene encodes CDR1 ENHRY and CDR2 SYGVKD. The CDR3 covers 13 residues. The V end lost 10 bases, the J end lost 4 bases, and 14 bases lay between the germline ends. The CDR3 loop is CATTAGIGNTIYF. The CDR3 DNA is TGTGCCACCACGGCCGGGATCGGAAACACCATATATTTT.

The rearrangement joins TRBV18 to TRBJ2-1, with TRBD2 as a possible D gene (6 bases). Trimming removed 6 bases from V and 4 bases from J, with 13 bases in between. Germline CDR1 is KGHSH and CDR2 is LQKENI. The CDR3 consists of 14 residues. For the CDR3, the DNA is TGTGCCAGCTCGGAGCGGGCGCCATACAATGAGCAGTTCTTC. Protein: CASSERAPYNEQFF.

The rearrangement joins TRBV18 to TRBJ1-3; unclear D gene. The CDR3 sequence is 14 residues long. Germline V gives CDR1 KGHSH, CDR2 LQKENI. Trimming took 0 bases from V and 1 from J, leaving 4 bases between them. CDR3 sequence reads: CASSPPASGNTIYF. CDR3 in DNA: TGTGCCAGCTCACCACCGGCATCTGGAAACACCATATATTTT.

This sequence joins TRBV21-1 and TRBJ2-7; no DNA check was done on the table's D call, TRBD1. TRBV21-1 is assigned pseudogene status. The CDR3 is made up of 13 amino acids. CDR3 region: CASRAGSHYEQYF. The CDR3 nucleotides read TGTGCCAGCAGGGCAGGGTCGCACTACGAGCAGTACTTC.

As DNA, the CDR3 is TGCGCCAGCAGCCAAGAAGGGGGGACTAGATCTTACAATGAGCAGTTCTTC. Its protein is CASSQEGGTRSYNEQFF. The rearrangement uses TRBV4-1 and TRBJ2-1; 8 bases are a match to TRBD2. The V gene's germline CDR1 is MGHRA and CDR2 YSYEKL. This CDR3 comprises 17 residues. Losses at the gene ends were 0 bases for V and 4 bases for J; bases not matched to a gene: 8.

The chain uses TRBV11-1 and TRBJ2-3; perhaps TRBD1 as D (7 bases). This CDR3 is 16 amino acids long. The germline V gene has CDR1 SGHAT and CDR2 FQDESV (reference sequence). The V and J ends lost 5 bases and 0 bases respectively, with 15 bases between them. CDR3 sequence: CASSQTGRSSTDTQYF. The CDR3 coding sequence is TGTGCCAGCAGCCAGACAGGGAGGTCAAGCACAGATACGCAGTATTTT.

The chain joins TRBV5-1 to TRBJ1-1, with 8 bases fitting TRBD1. The CDR3 consists of 16 residues. Germline V gene data show CDR1 as SGHRS and CDR2 as YFSETQ. V was pared by 0 bases and J by 4 bases, with 8 bases of the junction left unmatched. CDR3 DNA: TGCGCCAGCAGCTTGGGTACCGGGACAGGTTCCACTGAAGCTTTCTTT. Encoded protein: CASSLGTGTGSTEAFF.